The 20 T cell receptor beta chains reported below all come from one sample, sequenced in a study of T cells in Graves' hyperthyroidism and ophthalmopathy. Amplified regions were TCR beta CDR3 sequences from RNA transcripts. Initially, a first-round RT-PCR of the TCR CDR3 employed the HTBI primer set. TCRdb passed the multiplex PCR reads through MiXCR, listing each CDR3 protein once. Among roughly 800,000 distinct CDR3 sequences listed, 38% were seen once. Sequencing input: blood. The receptor set was obtained from a man aged 18 to 35 with Graves' hyperthyroidism.

The chain joins TRBV9 to TRBJ2-5; D is possibly TRBD2 (5 bases). V shed 0 bases and J shed 5 bases, with 14 bases lying between them. The germline V gene has CDR1 SGDLS and CDR2 YYNGEE. The CDR3 totals 15 residues. The CDR3 spells CASSVAGNSGETQYF. CDR3 nucleotide sequence: TGTGCCAGCAGCGTAGCTGGGAATTCGGGGGAGACCCAGTACTTC.

This clonotype was observed a handful of times. The chain uses TRBV20-1 and TRBJ1-5; no reliable D call. Looked up from germline, CDR1 is DFQATT and CDR2 is SNEGSKA (reference sequence). CDR3 size: 15 residues. V gave up 5 bases and J gave up 0 bases, with 14 bases separating them. Here the CDR3 reads CSASDGSGSNQPQHF. CDR3 DNA: TGCAGTGCTTCGGACGGGAGCGGTAGCAATCAGCCCCAGCATTTT.

The rearrangement uses TRBV20-1 and TRBJ2-7, with D possibly being TRBD1 (6 bases). Germline lookup yields CDR1 DFQATT and CDR2 SNEGSKA (reference sequence). The CDR3 runs 14 residues. Trimming took off 4 bases at V and 2 bases at J, with 15 bases between the two ends. Written as DNA, the CDR3 is TGCAGTGCTAACAGGGTCCTGGAAACCTACGAGCAGTACTTC. Protein: CSANRVLETYEQYF.

At least ten counts were recorded for this clonotype. The CDR3 DNA reads as TGTGCCAGCGCACGGACTACGTGGGGTAACACTGAAGCTTTCTTT. This sequence encodes CASARTTWGNTEAFF. The rearrangement links TRBV2 to TRBJ1-1; D is unclear. There are 15 residues in the CDR3. Trimming left V 8 bases short and J 2 bases short, with 18 bases between. The germline V gene has CDR1 SNHLY and CDR2 FYNNEI.

This clonotype was seen ten or more times. V is TRBV7-8 and J is TRBJ2-5; D perhaps matches TRBD2 (5 bases). Looked up from germline, CDR1 is SGHVS and CDR2 is FQNEAQ. V was cut by 7 bases and J by 2 bases, with 14 bases left in between. The CDR3 length is 14 residues. CDR3 loop: CASTPAVRQETQYF. The CDR3 DNA follows: TGTGCCAGCACCCCAGCGGTGCGGCAAGAGACCCAGTACTTC.

About this clonotype itself: A much bigger clone sits one base away, suggesting this may be a read error. The rearrangement uses TRBV10-2 and TRBJ1-2; a weak D match, TRBD1 (5 bases). CDR3 size: 13 residues. With 10 bases removed from V and 2 bases from J, the gap between germline ends came to 14 bases. Germline-derived CDR1 and CDR2 are WSHSY and SAAADI. CDR3: CATSQGRNYGYTF. The CDR3 bases are TGCGCCACCTCTCAGGGAAGGAACTATGGCTACACCTTC.

The CDR3 DNA follows: TGTGCCAGCAGTCTAACGGGGTCTAGCACAGATACGCAGTATTTT. Translation gives CASSLTGSSTDTQYF. V gene TRBV2 combines with J gene TRBJ2-3, with D possibly matching TRBD2 (5 bases). The CDR3 covers 15 residues. Germline V gives CDR1 SNHLY, CDR2 FYNNEI. V lost 5 bases, J lost 0 bases, and 12 bases lay in between.

The sample holds one count of this clonotype. The V gene is TRBV7-8, the J gene TRBJ2-5, with D perhaps TRBD1 or TRBD2 (5 bases each). Germline assignment: CDR1 SGHVS and CDR2 FQNEAQ. The CDR3 totals 14 residues. V shed 3 bases and J shed 9 bases, with 17 bases lying between them. In nucleotides, the CDR3 is TGTGCCAGCAGCTTCGGGGCTAGGAATCAGCCCCAGTACTTC. Encoded protein: CASSFGARNQPQYF.

This clonotype was detected once. The chain uses TRBV7-2 and TRBJ1-4, with a possible D match to TRBD1 (6 bases). The CDR3 runs to 13 residues. V was cut by 4 bases and J by 8 bases, with 11 bases left in between. Germline V gene lookup returns CDR1 SGHTA and CDR2 FQGNSA. CDR3 nucleotide sequence: TGTGCCAGCAGCTCCCACAGGGAAGAAAAACTGTTTTTT. Its translation is CASSSHREEKLFF.

This rearrangement joins TRBV9 to TRBJ2-7; no clear D gene. V lost 3 bases to trimming and J lost 2 bases, with 15 bases between them. CDR1 and CDR2 from the germline V gene are SGDLS and YYNGEE. The CDR3 sequence is 15 residues long. The CDR3 DNA is TGTGCCAGCAGCGCCCTGGACGGTTTTACCTACGAGCAGTACTTC. Amino acid sequence: CASSALDGFTYEQYF.

This clonotype was seen repeatedly, ten times or more. This rearrangement joins TRBV2 to TRBJ1-2; D may be TRBD1 (6 bases). V was pared by 4 bases and J by 2 bases, with 8 bases between. The CDR3 has 13 amino acids. Germline CDR1 reads SNHLY; CDR2 reads FYNNEI. The CDR3 nucleotides are TGTGCCAGCAGTGGGGACAAGAACTATGGCTACACCTTC. Translating gives CASSGDKNYGYTF.

CDR3 sequence: CASSLEGHTGEQYF. DNA of the CDR3: TGTGCCAGCAGCTTAGAAGGGCACACCGGGGAGCAGTACTTC. The V gene is TRBV7-8, the J gene TRBJ2-7; D uncertain. The germline V and J ends were trimmed by 1 base and 7 bases, with 14 bases remaining between them. Germline V CDR1 and CDR2: SGHVS, FQNEAQ. The CDR3 is made up of 14 amino acids.

CDR3 region: CASTYGQGNTGELFF. In nucleotides, the CDR3 is TGTGCCAGCACCTACGGACAGGGAAACACCGGGGAGCTGTTTTTT. J is TRBJ2-2 and V is TRBV2; 8 bases agree with TRBD1. Trimming took 7 bases from V and 2 from J; bases not matched to a gene: 6. The CDR3 is 15 amino acids. Germline values: CDR1 SNHLY, CDR2 FYNNEI.

This chain joins TRBV12-3 or TRBV12-4 and TRBJ2-2; TRBD1 matches at 7 bases. The ends lost 3 bases at V and 1 base at J; junction bases unmatched: 8. The CDR3 sequence is 17 residues long. The CDR3 loop reads CASSFTGVYLNTGELFF. CDR3 coding DNA: TGTGCCAGCAGTTTCACAGGGGTCTACTTGAACACCGGGGAGCTGTTTTTT.

This clonotype showed up just once. The chain links TRBV4-1 to TRBJ1-3; perhaps TRBD1 as D (5 bases). Germline V gene data show CDR1 as MGHRA and CDR2 as YSYEKL. The V end was cut by 1 base, the J end by 0 bases, with 7 bases between. The CDR3 covers 15 residues. The CDR3 nucleotides read TGCGCCAGCAGCCAAGGACAGATCTCTGGAAACACCATATATTTT. Encoded protein: CASSQGQISGNTIYF.

This clonotype was counted at least ten times. The chain combines TRBV7-2 with TRBJ1-5; D is unclear. Germline V lookup: CDR1 SGHTA, CDR2 FQGNSA. The CDR3 covers 15 residues. Trimming left V 1 base short and J 7 bases short, with 14 bases between. The CDR3 nucleotides are TGTGCCAGCAGCTTAGACGGTGGCAGAGGACAGCCCCAGCATTTT. It codes for CASSLDGGRGQPQHF.

Note on this clonotype: A much larger clonotype is one base distant, so this may be a read error. The CDR3 reads CASGLMGQGAFF. The CDR3 DNA reads as TGTGCCAGCGGCTTAATGGGACAGGGAGCTTTCTTT. V usage is TRBV11-1 and J usage is TRBJ1-1, with TRBD1 matching 9 bases. From germline, CDR1 is SGHAT and CDR2 FQDESV (reference sequence). This CDR3 comprises 12 residues.

V gene TRBV2 combines with J gene TRBJ2-2, with 11 bases that match TRBD2. V shed 4 bases and J 1 base; nucleotides not matched to a gene: 2. The V gene's germline CDR1 is SNHLY and CDR2 FYNNEI. The CDR3 spans 16 residues. The CDR3 sequence: CASSAGLAENTGELFF. CDR3 sequence (DNA): TGTGCCAGCAGTGCGGGACTAGCGGAGAACACCGGGGAGCTGTTTTTT.

This clonotype was picked up many times. The chain couples TRBV15 to TRBJ2-7; D may be TRBD1 (6 bases). Trimming took 0 bases from V and 6 from J, leaving 15 bases between them. The CDR3 contains 15 residues. CDR1 and CDR2 from the germline V gene are LNHNV and YYDKDF (reference sequence). The CDR3 bases are TGTGCCACCAGCAGAGAAGGCGTGGGGGCTAGCGAGCAGTACTTC. As protein: CATSREGVGASEQYF.

This clonotype was counted ten times or more. The chain recombines TRBV20-1 with TRBJ1-2; weak D call: TRBD1 (6 bases). From germline, CDR1 is DFQATT and CDR2 SNEGSKA (reference sequence). V shed 5 bases and J shed 3 bases, with 7 bases lying between them. CDR3 size: 11 residues. CDR3 bases: TGCAGTGCTTACAGGGACTATGGCTACACCTTC. This codes for CSAYRDYGYTF.